Here is one TCR beta chain with its context. This specimen includes other DNA sequences encoding the same CDR3. This entry is derived from a study of cytomegalovirus exposure and HLA in healthy donors. Study background: Genotyping showed about 80% of a few hundred donors falling in the Caucasian-associated ancestry cluster.

In the PCR, 60 Vbeta and 13 Jbeta primers were used. Produced via immunoSEQ multiplex PCR; TCRdb's table is partial and in-frame only. This table has more than 200,000 clones, about 74% appearing once. This CDR3 spans 16 amino acids. Germline-derived CDR1 and CDR2 are MNHEY and SMNVEV (reference sequence). V shed 0 bases and J shed 0 bases, with 11 bases lying between them. The chain couples TRBV27 to TRBJ2-5, with a weak D call TRBD2 (7 bases). The sequence came from a man in his forties in good health and CMV-seronegative. Material for sequencing was PBMCs. Here the CDR3 reads CASSLSGGGYQETQYF. CDR3 coding DNA: TGTGCCAGCAGTTTATCAGGGGGGGGGTACCAAGAGACCCAGTACTTC.